This T cell receptor beta chain appears in the sequencing data of a study of response to subunit inactivated influenza vaccine. Regarding the study as a whole: It was the authors' suggestion that each seasonal influenza vaccination recruits few new T cells.

This clonotype was found many times. Antigen: not known. The CDR3 has 16 residues. CDR1 and CDR2 from the germline V gene are SGHRS and YFSETQ. V shed 4 bases and J shed 5 bases, with 20 bases lying between them. TCRdb analysed the RT-PCR reads with MiXCR anew, one entry per CDR3 protein. The sample contains about 500,000 distinct CDR3 sequences, approximately 7.2% of which appear only once. The material sequenced was PBMCs from blood, taken around 25 months after vaccination. The clonotype comes from a man between 45 and 75 years old who received an inactivated influenza vaccine. This chain uses TRBV5-1 with TRBJ2-3, with D perhaps assigned TRBD1 or TRBD2 (7 bases each). CDR3: CASSNRGGGGVDTQYF. CDR3 coding DNA: TGCGCCAGCAGCAACCGGGGAGGGGGCGGAGTAGATACGCAGTATTTT.